A single sample is the source of the 22 T cell receptor beta chains below, sequenced in a study of metastatic and nonmetastatic thyroid tumors. MiXCR was used by TCRdb to re-call the PCR reads. The sample has around 12,000 clones, about 31% seen once. Prior to thyroid surgery, none of the patients had received any treatment. The material sequenced was tumor tissue. The receptors were gathered from a female donor with papillary thyroid cancer or a benign thyroid nodule (not recorded which). Some clones in this sample may be carry-over from other donors' samples.

V is TRBV28 and J is TRBJ1-1, with D perhaps matching TRBD1 (5 bases). The CDR3 runs 15 residues. Germline CDR1 reads MDHEN; CDR2 reads SYDVKM. Trimming shortened V by 4 bases and J by 8 bases, and 20 bases separated the two germline ends. The CDR3 sequence is CASSYRVVGGNEAFF. CDR3 sequence (DNA): TGTGCCAGCAGTTACCGCGTGGTGGGGGGGAACGAAGCTTTCTTT.

The table lists this clone with many counts. V is TRBV3-1 and J is TRBJ2-6; a weak D match, TRBD1 (6 bases). Trimming removed 3 bases at V and 2 bases at J, with 11 bases between. The CDR3 is 16 residues long. Germline CDR1 is LGHDT and CDR2 is YNNKEL (reference sequence). The CDR3 DNA is TGTGCCAGCAGCCAGGGCAGGGGACCTGGGGCCAACGTCCTGACTTTC. It is translated as CASSQGRGPGANVLTF.

This clone turned up a few times. V gene TRBV27 combines with J gene TRBJ1-2; 7 bases map to TRBD1. Germline V CDR1 and CDR2: MNHEY, SMNVEV (reference sequence). There are 15 residues in the CDR3. V gave up 4 bases and J gave up 2 bases; unmatched junction bases: 7. CDR3 in amino acids: CASSYSGGPNYGYTF. For the CDR3, the DNA is TGTGCCAGCAGTTATTCAGGGGGGCCCAACTATGGCTACACCTTC.

This clone was counted ten times or more. V usage is TRBV9 and J usage is TRBJ2-5; D may be TRBD2 (6 bases). From germline, CDR1 is SGDLS and CDR2 YYNGEE. The CDR3 sequence is 14 residues long. Deletions cut 3 bases from V and 6 bases from J, with 15 bases between. The CDR3 DNA is TGTGCCAGCAGCGCGAGCGGACTATCACAGACCCAGTACTTC. It encodes CASSASGLSQTQYF.

V and J are TRBV10-3 and TRBJ1-2; the D gene is possibly TRBD1 (5 bases). CDR1 is ENHRY, CDR2 SYGVKD, per germline. CDR3 length: 14 amino acids. V dropped 3 bases and J dropped 2 bases, with 10 bases sitting between them. CDR3 DNA sequence: TGTGCCATCAGTGACCCCAGGGTCAACTATGGCTACACCTTC. Encoded protein: CAISDPRVNYGYTF.

The gene calls are TRBV9 and TRBJ1-2; 10 bases align to TRBD1. The CDR3 has 13 residues. Germline CDR1 SGDLS, CDR2 YYNGEE. Trimming removed 4 bases from V and 9 bases from J; junction bases left unmatched: 6. CDR3 coding DNA: TGTGCCAGCAGCCAGACAGGGGGCGGGAGCTACACCTTC. As protein: CASSQTGGGSYTF.

The gene calls are TRBV28 and TRBJ1-1; tentatively, D is TRBD1 (6 bases). The length of the CDR3 is 14 residues. Germline V gives CDR1 MDHEN, CDR2 SYDVKM. The V end lost 2 bases, the J end lost 3 bases, and 10 bases lay between the germline ends. The CDR3 region has the DNA TGTGCCAGCAGTTTACAGGGGTCGGACACTGAAGCTTTCTTT. Residues: CASSLQGSDTEAFF.

This clone occurred a few times. The chain links TRBV6-1 to TRBJ1-2, with 8 bases lining up with TRBD1. Germline V gives CDR1 MNHNS, CDR2 SASEGT. The ends lost 6 bases at V and 3 bases at J; junction bases unmatched: 6. The CDR3 sequence is 14 residues long. This chain's CDR3 is CASSLRGPDYGYTF. The CDR3 DNA is TGTGCCAGCAGCCTCAGGGGGCCCGACTATGGCTACACCTTC.

J is TRBJ2-3 and V is TRBV20-1; D is unresolved. This CDR3 is built from 13 residues. V was cut by 7 bases and J by 4 bases, with 15 bases left in between. CDR1 and CDR2 from the germline V gene are DFQATT and SNEGSKA (reference sequence). This CDR3 reads CSVDLGGSDTQYF. In nucleotides, the CDR3 is TGCAGTGTTGACCTTGGTGGGTCAGATACGCAGTATTTT.

This clone has a count of ten or more. This may be a read error, as it is one base from a much larger clone. V gene TRBV6-1 combines with J gene TRBJ1-3; no firm D call. The CDR3 covers 15 residues. From germline, CDR1 is MNHNS and CDR2 SASEGT. The DNA for the CDR3 is TGTGCCAGCAGTTCCAGACTAAACTCTGGAAACACCACATATTTT. Amino acids: CASSSRLNSGNTTYF.

This clone turned up a few times. The V call is TRBV28, the J call TRBJ1-5, with D tentatively TRBD1 (6 bases). The CDR3 covers 15 residues. Germline values: CDR1 MDHEN, CDR2 SYDVKM. The V end lost 5 bases, the J end lost 10 bases, and 21 bases lay between the germline ends. The CDR3 region has the DNA TGTGCCAGCAGTACTCAGGACAGATACTTTGACCCCCAGCATTTT. Residues: CASSTQDRYFDPQHF.

This clone was recorded a few times. The rearrangement uses TRBV10-3 and TRBJ2-4; D remains unclear. This CDR3 comprises 12 residues. Germline CDR1 reads ENHRY; CDR2 reads SYGVKD. V was clipped by 0 bases and J by 7 bases, with 4 bases between them. The CDR3 reads CAISESNNIQYF. The DNA of the CDR3 is TGTGCCATCAGTGAGTCGAATAACATTCAGTACTTC.

This clone was detected only a few times. V and J are TRBV2 and TRBJ1-6; D ambiguous. V was trimmed by 5 bases and J by 11 bases, leaving 16 bases between them. CDR3 length: 14 amino acids. Germline V gene data show CDR1 as SNHLY and CDR2 as FYNNEI. CDR3 region: CASSLGPPAAPLHF. The CDR3, as DNA: TGTGCCAGCAGTTTGGGCCCCCCCGCGGCACCCCTCCACTTT.

This clone was counted only a few times. The CDR3 coding sequence is TGTGCCAGCAGTTCCGTCCCAAGGGGGACTGAAGCTTTCTTT. This sequence encodes CASSSVPRGTEAFF. V usage is TRBV6-1 and J usage is TRBJ1-1; weak D call: TRBD1 (6 bases). Germline V lookup: CDR1 MNHNS, CDR2 SASEGT. CDR3 length: 14 amino acids. V shed 5 bases and J shed 5 bases, with 15 bases lying between them.

By frequency in the sample, this clone is medium-sized. The chain combines TRBV27 with TRBJ2-5; the D gene could be TRBD1 or TRBD2 (5 bases each). Germline V gene lookup returns CDR1 MNHEY and CDR2 SMNVEV (reference sequence). The CDR3 spans 14 residues. With 4 bases removed from V and 4 bases from J, the gap between germline ends came to 13 bases. The CDR3 loop reads CASSSSGTLETQYF. DNA for the CDR3: TGTGCCAGCAGTTCCTCCGGGACCTTAGAGACCCAGTACTTC.

This chain uses TRBV20-1 with TRBJ1-6; perhaps TRBD1 as D (6 bases). The V end was cut by 5 bases, the J end by 7 bases, with 15 bases between. This CDR3 region has 14 residues. Germline V gene data show CDR1 as DFQATT and CDR2 as SNEGSKA (reference sequence). CDR3 coding DNA: TGCAGTGCTTATCTGACAGGCGACAATTCACCCCTCCACTTT. Amino acids: CSAYLTGDNSPLHF.

Ten or more counts support this clone. V is TRBV3-1 and J is TRBJ2-3; the match to TRBD2 covers 11 bases. Unmatched junction bases numbered 1, after V lost 4 bases and J lost 1 base. This CDR3 has 15 residues. Germline V gives CDR1 LGHDT, CDR2 YNNKEL (reference sequence). Here the CDR3 reads CASSPGLAGTDTQYF. In nucleotides, the CDR3 is TGTGCCAGCAGCCCGGGACTAGCGGGCACAGATACGCAGTATTTT.

This clone is medium-sized (0.01 to 0.1%) by share. The chain links TRBV12-3 or TRBV12-4 to TRBJ2-5, with D hard to call. The germline V and J ends were trimmed by 0 bases and 4 bases, with 6 bases remaining between them. The CDR3 consists of 13 residues. CDR3 sequence reads: CASSLAGTETQYF. The CDR3 nucleotides are TGTGCCAGCAGTTTAGCAGGAACAGAGACCCAGTACTTC.

Remarks on this clone: Germline is not matched at one junction end, which may reflect a read error. This chain links TRBV6-1 with TRBJ2-1; 11 bases match TRBD2. Germline V gene sequence: CDR1 MNHNS, CDR2 SASEGT. The CDR3 is 15 amino acids. In DNA form, the CDR3 reads TGTGTCAGCAGCCAGGGACTAGCGGCGTACAATGAGCAGTTCTTC. Translation: CVSSQGLAAYNEQFF.

In its sample, this clone was seen many times. The chain recombines TRBV29-1 with TRBJ1-1; 8 nucleotides align to TRBD1. Germline V gives CDR1 SQVTM, CDR2 ANQGSEA. The CDR3 has 13 amino acids. V lost 7 bases to trimming and J lost 0 bases; unmatched junction nucleotides: 4. The CDR3 sequence is CSANRGLNTEAFF. CDR3 nucleotides: TGCAGCGCCAACAGGGGGTTGAACACTGAAGCTTTCTTT.

J is TRBJ2-2 and V is TRBV24-1; possible D gene TRBD1, 5 bases. The ends were cut back, 1 base at V and 3 bases at J, with 5 bases in the middle. CDR1 and CDR2 (germline): KGHDR, SFDVKD. The length of the CDR3 is 14 residues. CDR3 sequence reads: CATSDFRDTGELFF. The CDR3 DNA sequence: TGTGCCACCAGTGATTTCAGGGACACCGGGGAGCTGTTTTTT.

This chain links TRBV11-2 with TRBJ2-7; 9 positions match TRBD1. V lost 4 bases and J lost 6; bases outside the gene matches: 4. Germline-derived CDR1 and CDR2 are SGHAT and FQNNGV. This CDR3 is 13 amino acids long. Written as DNA, the CDR3 is TGTGCCAGCAGCTCGGACAGGGGTGGCGAGCAGTACTTC. It specifies CASSSDRGGEQYF. Supplemented by reference TRBV11-2 and TRBJ2-7, the full variable domain reads EAGVAQSPRYKIIEKRQSVAFWCNPISGHATLYWYQQILGQGPKLLIQFQNNGVVDDSQLPKDRFSAERLKGVDSTLKIQPAKLEDSAVYLCASSSDRGGEQYFGPGTRLTVT.